This T cell receptor beta chain came from a study of beta chain features in type 1 diabetes. Study-wide results and caveats: The study found moderately but significantly shorter TCRB CDR3s in all four CD4+ subsets of Type 1 diabetes patients. Among type 1 diabetes patients, VDJ junctions had fewer insertions and more deletions.

Investigators reverse transcribed all isolated RNA, so they sequenced expressed TCRB transcripts. Profiling relied on immunoSEQ multiplex PCR, and the TCRdb table lists in-frame clones only, not all of them. The profile shows fewer than 300,000 clones, around 21% of them singletons. In the case of this clone: The antigen remains unidentified.

The CDR3 sequence is 14 residues long. Trimming removed 5 bases from V and 1 base from J; junction bases left unmatched: 5. Germline lookup yields CDR1 SGHRS and CDR2 YFSETQ. The sequenced sample was naive CD4+ T cells from blood. The chain links TRBV5-1 to TRBJ2-5; TRBD2 matches at 7 bases. This receptor was identified in a woman aged 40 to 50 with type 1 diabetes. The CDR3 DNA follows: TGCGCCAGCAGTTCGGGACTAATCCAAGAGACCCAGTACTTC. It specifies CASSSGLIQETQYF.